One and the same sample provided the 19 T cell receptor beta chains below, sequenced in a study of technical replicates of blood from several donors. TCRdb's table, derived via immunoSEQ multiplex PCR, lists solely in-frame clones and lacks some. The repertoire holds tens of thousands of clones, with around nine tenths as singletons. The sequenced sample was PBMCs. Receptor source: a human donor in good health. Some clones in this sample may be carry-over from other donors' samples.

The V call is TRBV4-3, the J call TRBJ2-1, with 7 positions matching TRBD2. CDR1 LGHNA and CDR2 YSLEER come from the germline V gene. The CDR3 extends over 16 amino acids. V dropped 0 bases and J dropped 3; count of bases not matched to a gene: 5. The DNA for the CDR3 is TGCGCCAGCAGCCAAGACGGCGCGGGAGTCTACAATGAGCAGTTCTTC. It specifies CASSQDGAGVYNEQFF.

The chain links TRBV30 to TRBJ2-1, with D maybe TRBD2 (5 bases). V lost 2 bases to trimming and J lost 6 bases, with 17 bases between them. Per the germline V gene, CDR1 is GTSNPN and CDR2 is SVGIG (reference sequence). This CDR3 is 15 amino acids long. In nucleotides, the CDR3 is TGTGCCTGGAGTCGGGGTCCCTTCCCGGTCAATGAGCAGTTCTTC. Translation: CAWSRGPFPVNEQFF.

This rearrangement joins TRBV4-3 to TRBJ1-3, with D maybe TRBD1 (5 bases). V was shortened by 4 bases and J by 4 bases, with 17 bases between the two germline ends. CDR3 size: 16 residues. Germline CDR1 LGHNA, CDR2 YSLEER. The CDR3 nucleotides read TGCGCCAGCAGCCGCCAACGGGCAGGGCCAGGAAACACCATATATTTT. Protein: CASSRQRAGPGNTIYF.

There are a few counts of this clone. This rearrangement joins TRBV28 to TRBJ2-1, with 12 nucleotides matching TRBD2. This CDR3 has 18 residues. Losses at the gene ends were 3 bases for V and 7 bases for J; bases not matched to a gene: 13. The germline CDR1 and CDR2 sequences are MDHEN and SYDVKM. This CDR3 is CASSFELAGGPGRNEQFF. The CDR3 DNA is TGTGCCAGCAGTTTCGAGCTAGCGGGAGGGCCCGGGAGAAATGAGCAGTTCTTC.

The J gene is TRBJ2-7, the V gene TRBV4-3; D is ambiguous. The V gene's germline CDR1 is LGHNA and CDR2 YSLEER. V lost 0 bases and J 4 bases, leaving 13 bases between the germline ends. This CDR3 is built from 15 residues. DNA for the CDR3: TGCGCCAGCAGCCAAGATATTGGAGTGCTTTACGAGCAGTACTTC. It is translated as CASSQDIGVLYEQYF.

The count of this clone is one. V gene TRBV5-1 combines with J gene TRBJ2-1; 14 bases fit TRBD2. V lost 0 bases and J lost 10; bases outside the gene matches: 6. Looked up from germline, CDR1 is SGHRS and CDR2 is YFSETQ. CDR3 length: 16 residues. The chain's CDR3 is CASSLGGLAGAQEQFF. The CDR3 DNA is TGCGCCAGCAGCTTGGGGGGACTAGCGGGGGCCCAGGAGCAGTTCTTC.

This rearrangement joins TRBV6-5 to TRBJ2-2; 9 bases agree with TRBD2. The junction had 4 bases not matched to a gene; V was cut back by 0 bases and J by 8 bases. The CDR3 totals 15 residues. The germline V gene has CDR1 MNHEY and CDR2 SVGAGI. Written as DNA, the CDR3 is TGTGCCAGCAGTTACTCGAGAGCGGGGGGAGGGGAGCTGTTTTTT. Translation: CASSYSRAGGGELFF.

The V call is TRBV9, the J call TRBJ2-7; tentatively, D is TRBD2 (6 bases). Germline V gives CDR1 SGDLS, CDR2 YYNGEE. The CDR3 extends over 15 amino acids. Trimming shortened V by 0 bases and J by 7 bases, and 17 bases separated the two germline ends. CDR3 in amino acids: CASSVAETVAGEQYF. The DNA for the CDR3 is TGTGCCAGCAGCGTAGCGGAGACGGTGGCGGGGGAGCAGTACTTC.

This chain connects TRBV13 to TRBJ1-3; D unclear. This CDR3 spans 15 amino acids. The germline V gene encodes CDR1 PRHDT and CDR2 FYEKMQ (reference sequence). The V end lost 6 bases, the J end lost 0 bases, and 12 bases lay between the germline ends. The CDR3 region is CASRRWESSGNTIYF. The CDR3 region has the DNA TGTGCCAGCAGAAGGTGGGAGAGCTCTGGAAACACCATATATTTT.

In DNA form, the CDR3 reads TGTGCCAGCATGCCAGCGACCTCTGGAAACACCATATATTTT. Translation gives CASMPATSGNTIYF. The rearrangement uses TRBV6-1 and TRBJ1-3; D gene unclear. Trimming took 7 bases from V and 0 from J, leaving 10 bases between them. The CDR3 covers 14 residues. Looked up from germline, CDR1 is MNHNS and CDR2 is SASEGT.

The chain recombines TRBV2 with TRBJ2-1; D gene ambiguous. Germline V gene sequence: CDR1 SNHLY, CDR2 FYNNEI. Trimming pared 2 bases from V and 2 bases from J, leaving 13 bases between. The CDR3 runs to 16 residues. The CDR3 coding sequence is TGTGCCAGCAGTGAATATGCGGAGTCCCCCTACAATGAGCAGTTCTTC. It specifies CASSEYAESPYNEQFF.

The V gene is TRBV5-1, the J gene TRBJ2-7, with 9 bases lining up with TRBD1. This CDR3 region has 15 residues. Looked up from germline, CDR1 is SGHRS and CDR2 is YFSETQ. J lost 4 bases, V lost 4 bases, and 9 bases had no gene match. The CDR3 loop reads CASSRTGAETYEQYF. The CDR3 DNA reads as TGCGCCAGCAGCCGGACAGGGGCAGAAACGTACGAGCAGTACTTC. The complete variable domain, with remaining parts taken from reference TRBV5-1 and TRBJ2-7, reads KAGVTQTPRYLIKTRGQQVTLSCSPISGHRSVSWYQQTPGQGLQFLFEYFSETQRNKGNFPGRFSGRQFSNSRSEMNVSTLELGDSALYLCASSRTGAETYEQYFGPGTRLTVT.

This rearrangement joins TRBV15 to TRBJ1-3; no definite D call. The V gene's germline CDR1 is LNHNV and CDR2 YYDKDF (reference sequence). V gave up 1 base and J gave up 4 bases, with 20 bases separating them. CDR3 length: 18 amino acids. Here the CDR3 reads CATSRGISLRRMGNTIYF. In DNA, the CDR3 is TGTGCCACCAGCAGAGGAATCTCACTACGGAGAATGGGAAACACCATATATTTT.

V gene TRBV6-4 combines with J gene TRBJ2-3; D gene uncertain. Trimming took off 5 bases at V and 3 bases at J, with 9 bases between the two ends. Germline V gene lookup returns CDR1 MRHNA and CDR2 SNTAGT. The CDR3 contains 13 residues. CDR3 coding DNA: TGTGCCAGCAGTCAGGCCGAAACAGATACGCAGTATTTT. Protein: CASSQAETDTQYF.

V and J are TRBV15 and TRBJ2-3; perhaps TRBD2 as D (6 bases). The CDR3 is 16 amino acids. Germline V gene sequence: CDR1 LNHNV, CDR2 YYDKDF (reference sequence). V dropped 4 bases and J dropped 2 bases, with 16 bases sitting between them. The CDR3 DNA reads as TGTGCCACCAGCATAAGGTCGGGAGCCCACACAGATACGCAGTATTTT. Translation: CATSIRSGAHTDTQYF.

The chain recombines TRBV6-5 with TRBJ2-5, with D tentatively TRBD2 (6 bases). CDR1 MNHEY and CDR2 SVGAGI come from the germline V gene. Trimming removed 5 bases at V and 7 bases at J, with 14 bases between. This CDR3 has 13 residues. CDR3 nucleotide sequence: TGTGCCAGCAGTCCTACCGGGACTCGGACCCAGTACTTC. Protein: CASSPTGTRTQYF.

The chain has TRBV10-2 and TRBJ2-3; D gene unclear. Looked up from germline, CDR1 is WSHSY and CDR2 is SAAADI. This CDR3 contains 13 residues. Trimming took off 2 bases at V and 4 bases at J, with 7 bases between the two ends. In nucleotides, the CDR3 is TGCGCCAGCAGTGAGGGGCAGGCAGATACGCAGTATTTT. It codes for CASSEGQADTQYF.

The rearrangement joins TRBV4-3 to TRBJ2-1; 9 nucleotides align to TRBD2. Germline-derived CDR1 and CDR2 are LGHNA and YSLEER. V lost 0 bases and J lost 0; bases outside the gene matches: 9. The CDR3 loop spans 19 amino acids. CDR3 in amino acids: CASSQDRASGTSSYNEQFF. CDR3 bases: TGCGCCAGCAGCCAAGATCGGGCTAGCGGGACAAGCTCCTACAATGAGCAGTTCTTC.

This clone was observed once. The CDR3 nucleotides are TGTGCCAGCTCACCGCAACAAGGGGACACTGAAGCTTTCTTT. As protein: CASSPQQGDTEAFF. The chain has TRBV18 and TRBJ1-1; D is perhaps TRBD1 (5 bases). Per the germline V gene, CDR1 is KGHSH and CDR2 is LQKENI. Between the trimmed V and J ends, which lost 3 bases and 3 bases, there was a span of 11 bases. CDR3 length: 14 residues.